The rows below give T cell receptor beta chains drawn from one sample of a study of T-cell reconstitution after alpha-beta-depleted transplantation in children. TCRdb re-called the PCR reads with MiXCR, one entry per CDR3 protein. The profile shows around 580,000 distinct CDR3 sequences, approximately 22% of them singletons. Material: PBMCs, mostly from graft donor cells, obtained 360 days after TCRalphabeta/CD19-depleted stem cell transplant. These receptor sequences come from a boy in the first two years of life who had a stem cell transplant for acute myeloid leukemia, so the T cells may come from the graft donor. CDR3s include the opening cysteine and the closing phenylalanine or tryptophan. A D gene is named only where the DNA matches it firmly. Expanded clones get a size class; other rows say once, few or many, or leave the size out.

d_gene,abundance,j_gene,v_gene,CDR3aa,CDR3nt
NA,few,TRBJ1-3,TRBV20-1,CSASSSWANTIYF,TGCAGTGCTAGTAGTAGTTGGGCAAACACCATATATTTT
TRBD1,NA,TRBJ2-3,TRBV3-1,CASSHSGGLADTQYF,TGTGCCAGCAGCCACTCAGGGGGCCTGGCAGATACGCAGTATTTT
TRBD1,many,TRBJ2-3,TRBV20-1,CSASRDRDTDTQYF,TGCAGTGCTTCTCGGGACAGGGACACAGATACGCAGTATTTT
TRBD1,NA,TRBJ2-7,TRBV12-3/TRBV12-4,CASSLVPPGQGDEQYF,TGTGCCAGCAGTTTAGTACCTCCGGGACAGGGCGACGAGCAGTACTTC
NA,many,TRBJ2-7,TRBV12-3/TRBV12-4,CASSLAGTPWEQYF,TGTGCCAGCAGTTTGGCCGGGACCCCCTGGGAGCAGTACTTC
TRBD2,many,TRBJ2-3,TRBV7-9,CASSLGAGGRTDTQYF,TGTGCCAGCAGCTTAGGAGCGGGGGGTCGTACAGATACGCAGTATTTT
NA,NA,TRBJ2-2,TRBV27,CASSGFGELFF,TGTGCCAGCAGTGGCTTCGGGGAGCTGTTTTTT
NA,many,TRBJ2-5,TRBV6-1,CASSTLDRIQETQYF,TGTGCCAGCAGTACCCTAGACAGGATTCAAGAGACCCAGTACTTC
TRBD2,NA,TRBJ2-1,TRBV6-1,CASSTGGSSYNEQFF,TGTGCCAGCAGTACGGGGGGTAGCTCCTACAATGAGCAGTTCTTC
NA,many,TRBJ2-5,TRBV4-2,CASSQAPTARETQYF,TGTGCCAGCAGCCAAGCACCTACTGCCCGGGAGACCCAGTACTTC
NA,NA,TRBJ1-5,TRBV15,CATSRDFQGSQPQHF,TGTGCCACCAGCAGAGACTTTCAGGGTAGTCAGCCCCAGCATTTT
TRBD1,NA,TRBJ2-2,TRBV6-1,CASSTWTGGAAGELFF,TGTGCCAGCAGTACCTGGACAGGGGGCGCGGCCGGGGAGCTGTTTTTT
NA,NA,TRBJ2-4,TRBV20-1,CSASSVEPKNIQYF,TGCAGTGCTAGCTCGGTTGAACCCAAAAACATTCAGTACTTC
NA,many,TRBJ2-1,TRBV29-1,CSAYGGPMNEQFF,TGCAGCGCTTACGGGGGCCCAATGAATGAGCAGTTCTTC
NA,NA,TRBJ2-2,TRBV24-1,CATSPGPYTGELFF,TGTGCCACCAGTCCGGGACCCTACACCGGGGAGCTGTTTTTT
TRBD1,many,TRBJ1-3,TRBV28,CASSRTGVGNTIYF,TGTGCCAGCAGTCGGACAGGGGTGGGAAACACCATATATTTT
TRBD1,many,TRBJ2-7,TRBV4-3,CASSHLRQGDEQYF,TGCGCCAGCAGCCACCTCCGACAGGGGGACGAGCAGTACTTC
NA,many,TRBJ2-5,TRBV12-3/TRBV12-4,CASSRAAQETQYF,TGTGCCAGCAGTAGAGCGGCCCAAGAGACCCAGTACTTC
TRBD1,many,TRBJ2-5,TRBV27,CASSFRQGRGQYF,TGTGCCAGCAGTTTTCGTCAGGGCAGGGGGCAGTACTTC
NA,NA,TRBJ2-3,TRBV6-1,CASSDTGVRTDTQYF,TGTGCCAGCAGTGATACGGGGGTCCGCACAGATACGCAGTATTTT
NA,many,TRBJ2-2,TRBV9,CASSVVGGWNTGELFF,TGTGCCAGCAGCGTAGTGGGGGGATGGAACACCGGGGAGCTGTTTTTT
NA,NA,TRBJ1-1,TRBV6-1,CASSDAWQGPNTEAFF,TGTGCCAGCAGTGACGCTTGGCAGGGCCCAAACACTGAAGCTTTCTTT
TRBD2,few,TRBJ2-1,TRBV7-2,CASSLWSGGGANEQFF,TGTGCCAGCAGCTTATGGTCTGGCGGGGGGGCCAATGAGCAGTTCTTC
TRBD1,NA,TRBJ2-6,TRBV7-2,CASSSGQGGSGANVLTF,TGTGCCAGCAGCTCCGGACAGGGGGGCTCTGGGGCCAACGTCCTGACTTTC
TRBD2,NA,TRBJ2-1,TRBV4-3,CASSLTSGNYNEQFF,TGCGCCAGCAGCCTGACTAGCGGTAATTACAATGAGCAGTTCTTC
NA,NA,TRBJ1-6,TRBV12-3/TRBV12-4,CASGARNSPLHF,TGTGCCAGCGGAGCCAGGAATTCACCCCTCCACTTT
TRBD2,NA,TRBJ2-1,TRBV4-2,CASSQVLGGLAGLPTYNEQFF,TGTGCCAGCAGCCAGGTCCTTGGGGGACTAGCGGGGTTACCGACCTACAATGAGCAGTTCTTC
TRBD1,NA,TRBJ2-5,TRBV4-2,CAIGPGTGQETQYF,TGTGCCATCGGCCCCGGGACAGGGCAAGAGACCCAGTACTTC
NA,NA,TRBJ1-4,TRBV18,CASSRDQNEKLFF,TGTGCCAGCTCACGGGACCAGAATGAAAAACTGTTTTTT
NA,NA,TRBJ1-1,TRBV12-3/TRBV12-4,CASSFRDKEAFF,TGTGCCAGCAGTTTTAGGGACAAAGAAGCTTTCTTT
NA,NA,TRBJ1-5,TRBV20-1,CCARDSGKSNQPQHF,TGCTGTGCTAGAGATTCCGGGAAAAGCAATCAGCCCCAGCATTTT
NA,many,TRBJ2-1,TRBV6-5,CASSYEDPPNEQFF,TGTGCCAGCAGTTACGAAGATCCACCGAATGAGCAGTTCTTC
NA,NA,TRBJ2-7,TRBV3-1,CASSQNTGGGRTYEQYF,TGTGCCAGCAGCCAAAATACTGGAGGGGGACGGACCTACGAGCAGTACTTC
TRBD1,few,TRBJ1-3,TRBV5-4,CASSLGPIQGAIGNTIYF,TGTGCCAGCAGCTTGGGCCCCATTCAGGGGGCGATTGGAAACACCATATATTTT
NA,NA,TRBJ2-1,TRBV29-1,CSVWQTNEQFF,TGCAGCGTATGGCAGACAAATGAGCAGTTCTTC
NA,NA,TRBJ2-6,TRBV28,CASSLRHSSGANVLTF,TGTGCCAGCAGTTTAAGACACTCCTCTGGGGCCAACGTCCTGACTTTC
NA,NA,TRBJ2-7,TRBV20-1,CSARVADYEQYF,TGCAGTGCTAGAGTAGCGGACTACGAGCAGTACTTC
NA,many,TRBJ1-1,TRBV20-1,CSASEAIEAFF,TGCAGTGCTAGTGAAGCTATAGAAGCTTTCTTT
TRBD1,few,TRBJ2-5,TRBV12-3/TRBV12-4,CASAAGTGETQYF,TGTGCCAGCGCTGCCGGGACAGGAGAGACCCAGTACTTC
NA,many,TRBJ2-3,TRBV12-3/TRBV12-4,CASSFPQDTQYF,TGTGCCAGCAGTTTCCCCCAGGATACGCAGTATTTT